Sequencing of this TCR beta chain was carried out in a study of cytotoxic CD8 clonotypes in ibrutinib-treated CLL (dated by TCRdb to the early 2020s). About the full investigation: The cohort was composed of about 10 relapsed/refractory and roughly 16 treatment-naive patients; IGHV unmutated status was identified in approximately 18 patients. Responses were partial in 24 patients and complete in 2; after median approximately 66 months follow-up, about 14 stayed in remission and 12 progressed. Samples at response were collected after a median of about 12 months of treatment, with a range of about 6 to 36 months. On average, each sample had hundreds of thousands of productive templates and under 95,000 productive rearrangements. Longitudinal samples were available for about 30% of the 86 trial participants. Cryopreserved peripheral blood mononuclear cells were obtained prior to treatment, at the time of response, and at either disease progression or sustained remission.

For TCR beta library preparation, roughly 2.1 micrograms of genomic DNA were isolated from cryopreserved PBMCs. High-throughput TCR beta sequencing was performed on longitudinal blood samples from CLL patients receiving ibrutinib monotherapy. Patients were enrolled in a phase 2 open-label single-center ibrutinib monotherapy trial. A MiSeq instrument was used for deep resolution sequencing, which targeted depths ranging from 1 in 1 million up to 1 in 200,000 T cells, with coverage averaging 10x for each clonotype. TCR beta libraries were generated with the immunoSEQ hsTCRB Kit. The authors processed their data as follows. The data were analyzed with ImmunoSEQ Analyzer and ImmunoSEQ Data Assistant, and V, D and J gene assignments followed IMGT definitions. Clonality, which ranges from 0 to 1, was calculated as one minus the normalized Shannon entropy of productive rearrangement frequencies. Only overrepresented clonotypes making up at least 0.05% of the repertoire of each patient were included in the public clonotype analysis. Thirteen age-matched healthy donor repertoires from immuneACCESS were used as controls for clonality. In TCRdb, the immuneACCESS table is reduced to in-frame sequences with V and J assigned. These tables do not hold every clone; where another copy was compared, an unresolved V gene accounts for under half, and the others remain unexplained. V and J calls and clone size follow that table, whereas D and trimming were derived from the DNA. The sample profile shows some 290,000 clones; around four fifths of them were found once. 6.5% to 8% of the sample lies in the top ten.

Relative to germline, V is missing 3 bases and J is missing 5 bases, with 8 bases of the junction outside any gene match. In the germline V gene (reference sequence), CDR1 corresponds to MNHEY and CDR2 to SMNVEV. The CDR3 covers 16 residues, taking in both the cysteine and the phenylalanine. The kept DNA is CDR3 alone, 48 bases in frame from the first base. This clone was detected only once. What antigen it recognizes has not been identified. Base qualities are not at hand, and no much larger clone is one base apart. Results and caveats for the whole study, not just this receptor: Baseline clonality exceeded that of age-matched healthy donors and correlated strongly with circulating CD8+ T-cell counts. Public clonotypes were rare and either shrank or stayed stable during treatment, and the rise in clonality at ibrutinib response reflected expansion of private clonotypes. At ibrutinib response clonality went up, during sustained remission it held steady, and at progression it dropped back toward baseline. Sustained-remission and progressing patients did not have matched sampling times, and lymph node repertoires were not examined.

The chain is encoded by TRBV27 joined to TRBJ2-3; 10 nucleotides in the junction match TRBD1. This specimen was PBMCs, taken before ibrutinib treatment. The clonotype originates from a human donor with chronic lymphocytic leukemia. The DNA sequence is given as TGTGCCAGCAGTTTCTTCAGACAGGGGGCAAAAGATACGCAGTATTTT. Its amino acids are CASSFFRQGAKDTQYF.